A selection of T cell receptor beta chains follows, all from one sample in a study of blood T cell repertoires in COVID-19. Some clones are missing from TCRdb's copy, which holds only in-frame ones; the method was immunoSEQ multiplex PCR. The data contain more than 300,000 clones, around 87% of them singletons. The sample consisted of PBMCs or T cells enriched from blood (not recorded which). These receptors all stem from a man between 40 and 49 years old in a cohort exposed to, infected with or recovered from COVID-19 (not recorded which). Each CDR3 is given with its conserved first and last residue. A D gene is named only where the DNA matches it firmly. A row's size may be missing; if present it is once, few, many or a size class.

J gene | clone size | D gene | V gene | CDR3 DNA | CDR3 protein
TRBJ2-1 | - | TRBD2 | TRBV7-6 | TGTGCCAGCAGCTTAACACCGCGGGAGGAATACAATGAGCAGTTCTTC | CASSLTPREEYNEQFF
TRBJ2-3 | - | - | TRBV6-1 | TGTGCCAGCAGTGAATGGATTAGCGGTAGCACAGATACGCAGTATTTT | CASSEWISGSTDTQYF
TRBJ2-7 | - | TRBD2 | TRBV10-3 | TGTGCCATCAATCCCGGGACTAGGTCCTACGAGCAGTACTTC | CAINPGTRSYEQYF
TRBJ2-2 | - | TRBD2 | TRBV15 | TGTGCCACCTCCCGACTAGCGGGGAACACCGGGGAGCTGTTTTTT | CATSRLAGNTGELFF
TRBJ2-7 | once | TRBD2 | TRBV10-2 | TGCGCCAGCAGTGACCCGGGACTAGCCCTCTCCGAGCAGTACTTC | CASSDPGLALSEQYF
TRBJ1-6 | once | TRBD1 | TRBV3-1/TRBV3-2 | TGTGCCAGCAGCCCAGGACAGGGTAATTCACCCCTCCACTTT | CASSPGQGNSPLHF
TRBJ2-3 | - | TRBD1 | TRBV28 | TGTGCCAGCAGTTTAGCGGGACAGGGGTTTATAGATACGCAGTATTTT | CASSLAGQGFIDTQYF
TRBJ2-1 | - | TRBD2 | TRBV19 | TGTGCCAGTAGTATAGATCTTGGTCTAGCGGGAGGGCCCGTCAATGAGCAGTTCTTC | CASSIDLGLAGGPVNEQFF
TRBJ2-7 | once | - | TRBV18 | TGTGCCAGCTCACCAGGGCGCTCCTACGAGCAGTACTTC | CASSPGRSYEQYF
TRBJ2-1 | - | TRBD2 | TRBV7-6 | TGTGCCAGCAGCTCAGGACTAGCGGAGAACTACAATGAGCAGTTCTTC | CASSSGLAENYNEQFF
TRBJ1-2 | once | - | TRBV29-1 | TGCAGCGTTGTTCAGGGGACCTACCTGGATGGCTACACCTTC | CSVVQGTYLDGYTF
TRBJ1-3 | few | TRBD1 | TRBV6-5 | TGTGCCAGCAGTTATAATACAGGGGCTGGAAACACCATATATTTT | CASSYNTGAGNTIYF
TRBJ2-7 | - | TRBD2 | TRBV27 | TGTGCCAGCAGTGGGACTCTAGCGGGGGGTAGATACGAGCAGTACTTC | CASSGTLAGGRYEQYF
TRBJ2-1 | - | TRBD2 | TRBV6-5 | TGTGCCAGCAGTTATTCCCTAGCGGAGGCGGGGAATGAGCAGTTCTTC | CASSYSLAEAGNEQFF
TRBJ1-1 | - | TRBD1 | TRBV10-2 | TGCGCCAGCAGTGACAGGGGGACGGGGAACACTGAAGCTTTCTTT | CASSDRGTGNTEAFF
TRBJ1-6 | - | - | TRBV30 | TGTGCCTGGAGTCTAAGGGGGATTTCACCCCTCCACTTT | CAWSLRGISPLHF